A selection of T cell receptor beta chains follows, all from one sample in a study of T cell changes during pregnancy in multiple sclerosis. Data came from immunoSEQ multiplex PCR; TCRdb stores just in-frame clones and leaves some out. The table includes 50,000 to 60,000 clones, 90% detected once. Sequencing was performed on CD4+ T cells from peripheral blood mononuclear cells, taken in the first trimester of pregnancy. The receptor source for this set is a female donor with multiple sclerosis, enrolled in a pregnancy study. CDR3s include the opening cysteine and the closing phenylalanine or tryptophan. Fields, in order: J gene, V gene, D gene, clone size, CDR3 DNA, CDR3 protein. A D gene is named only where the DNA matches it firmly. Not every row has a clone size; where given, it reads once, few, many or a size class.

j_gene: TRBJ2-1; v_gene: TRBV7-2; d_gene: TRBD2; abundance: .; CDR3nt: TGTGCCAGCAGCACCCGGATCCGCGGGAGTCTGGCTGAGCAGTTCTTC; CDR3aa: CASSTRIRGSLAEQFF
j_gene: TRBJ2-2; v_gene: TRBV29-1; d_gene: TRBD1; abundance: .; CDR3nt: TGCAGCGTCGCCAGGACAGGGGGCGCGATCGGGGAGCTGTTTTTT; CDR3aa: CSVARTGGAIGELFF
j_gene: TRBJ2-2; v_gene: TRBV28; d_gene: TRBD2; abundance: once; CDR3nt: TGTGCCAGCGGACTAGCAAACGCCGGGGAGCTGTTTTTT; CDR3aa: CASGLANAGELFF
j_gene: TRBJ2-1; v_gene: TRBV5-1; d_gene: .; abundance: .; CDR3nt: TGCGCCAGCAGCTCCCAGCGGGCCTACAATGAGCAGTTCTTC; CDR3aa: CASSSQRAYNEQFF
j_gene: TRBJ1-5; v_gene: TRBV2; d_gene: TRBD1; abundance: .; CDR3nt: TGTGCCAGCAGCGGGACAGGGGGTCAGCCCCAGCATTTT; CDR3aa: CASSGTGGQPQHF
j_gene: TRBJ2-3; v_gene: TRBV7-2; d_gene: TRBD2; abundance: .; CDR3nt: TGTGCCAGCAGCCCCCCTAGCGGGATTAGCACAGATACGCAGTATTTT; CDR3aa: CASSPPSGISTDTQYF
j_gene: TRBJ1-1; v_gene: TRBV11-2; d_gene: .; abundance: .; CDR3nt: TGTGCCAGCAGGATAGGTTTGGGGGCGCCGAACACTGAAGCTTTCTTT; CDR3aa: CASRIGLGAPNTEAFF
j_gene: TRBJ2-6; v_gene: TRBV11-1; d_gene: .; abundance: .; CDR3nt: TGTGCCAGCAGCTTGGGGGGTCAAGGTGGGGCCAACGTCCTGACTTTC; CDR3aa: CASSLGGQGGANVLTF
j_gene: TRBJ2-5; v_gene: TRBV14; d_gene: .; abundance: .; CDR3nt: TGTGCCAGCAGCCAAGATGGGGGGTGGCAAGAGACCCAGTACTTC; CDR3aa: CASSQDGGWQETQYF
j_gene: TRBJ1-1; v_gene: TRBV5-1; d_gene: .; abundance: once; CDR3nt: TGCGCCAGCAGCTTGGAGGCAGGGCGGACTGAAGCTTTCTTT; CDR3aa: CASSLEAGRTEAFF
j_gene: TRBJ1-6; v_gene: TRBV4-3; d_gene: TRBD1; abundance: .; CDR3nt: TGCGCCAGCAGCAACAGGGGCGCCAATTCACCCCTCCACTTT; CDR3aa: CASSNRGANSPLHF
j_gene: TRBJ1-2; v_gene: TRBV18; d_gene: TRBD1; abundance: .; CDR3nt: TGTGCCAGCTCCCTCGGGACAGGGCGTAACGATGGCTACACCTTC; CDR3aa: CASSLGTGRNDGYTF
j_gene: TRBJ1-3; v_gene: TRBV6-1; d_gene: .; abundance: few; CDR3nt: TGTGCCAGCAGTGAAAGGGAGGGCCGCCGCTCTGGAAACACCATATATTTT; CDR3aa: CASSEREGRRSGNTIYF
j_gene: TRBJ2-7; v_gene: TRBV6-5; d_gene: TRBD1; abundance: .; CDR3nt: TGTGCCAGCAGTTCCCGGGACAGGGGTCAAATTTACGAGCAGTACTTC; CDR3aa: CASSSRDRGQIYEQYF
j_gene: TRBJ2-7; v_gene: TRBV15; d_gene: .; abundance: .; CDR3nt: TGTGCCACCAGCAGGGACAGACCAACGAGCGAGCAGTACTTC; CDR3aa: CATSRDRPTSEQYF
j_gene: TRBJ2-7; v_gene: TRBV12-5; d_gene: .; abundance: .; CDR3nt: TGTGCTAGTGGTTTCGGGGTCTACGAGCAGTACTTC; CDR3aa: CASGFGVYEQYF
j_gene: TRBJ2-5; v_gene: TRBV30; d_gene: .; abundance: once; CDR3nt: TGTGCCTGGAGTGTACTAGGGGGGGCTTGGGAGACCCAGTACTTC; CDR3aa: CAWSVLGGAWETQYF
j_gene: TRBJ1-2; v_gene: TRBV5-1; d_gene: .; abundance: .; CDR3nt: TGCGCCAGCAGCTTGGTCGGGGTTCAGTATGGCTACACCTTC; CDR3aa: CASSLVGVQYGYTF
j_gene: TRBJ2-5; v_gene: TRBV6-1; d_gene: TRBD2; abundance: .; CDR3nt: TGTGCCAGCAGCGCAACTAGCGGTAAAGAGACCCAGTACTTC; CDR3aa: CASSATSGKETQYF
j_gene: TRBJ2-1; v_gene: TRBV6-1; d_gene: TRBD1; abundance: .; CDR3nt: TGTGCCAGCAGTGAACCGGGACAGGGGTCGGATGAGCAGTTCTTC; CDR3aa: CASSEPGQGSDEQFF
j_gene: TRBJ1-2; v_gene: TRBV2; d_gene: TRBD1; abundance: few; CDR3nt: TGTGCCAGCCTCCGGGACAGCTTTTATGGCTACACCTTC; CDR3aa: CASLRDSFYGYTF
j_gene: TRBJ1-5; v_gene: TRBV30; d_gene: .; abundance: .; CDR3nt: TGTGCCTGGAGTCAAGCCCGAGGTCAGCCCCAGCATTTT; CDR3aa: CAWSQARGQPQHF
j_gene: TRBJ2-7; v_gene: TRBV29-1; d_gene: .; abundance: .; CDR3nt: TGCAGCGTTGAAGAAGGGACTTTTTCGCAGTACTTC; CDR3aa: CSVEEGTFSQYF
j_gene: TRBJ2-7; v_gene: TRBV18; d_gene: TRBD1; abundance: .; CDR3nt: TGTGCCAGCTCATCGGGGACAGGTACAGGCGAGCAGTACTTC; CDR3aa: CASSSGTGTGEQYF
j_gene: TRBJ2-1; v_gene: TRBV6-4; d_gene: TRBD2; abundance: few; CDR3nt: TGTGCCAGCAGTGACTTTGCGGGAGGTCTAAATGAGCAGTTCTTC; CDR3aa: CASSDFAGGLNEQFF
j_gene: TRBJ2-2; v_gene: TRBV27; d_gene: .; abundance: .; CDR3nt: TGTGCCAGCAGTTTACAGGCCCTCGAAACCGGGGAGCTGTTTTTT; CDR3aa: CASSLQALETGELFF
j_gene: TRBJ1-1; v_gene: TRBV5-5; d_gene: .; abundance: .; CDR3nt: TGTGCCAGCAGCTTGGCTATCGGGGTAGGGGAAGCTTTCTTT; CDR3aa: CASSLAIGVGEAFF
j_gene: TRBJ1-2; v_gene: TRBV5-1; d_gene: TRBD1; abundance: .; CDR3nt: TGCGCCAGCAGCGAGGGGACAGGGGGTGGCTACACCTTC; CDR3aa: CASSEGTGGGYTF
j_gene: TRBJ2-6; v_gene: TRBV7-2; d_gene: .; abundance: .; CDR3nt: TGTGCCAGCAGCTTAGTCCGGGGAATGGGCTCTGGGGCCAACGTCCTGACTTTC; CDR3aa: CASSLVRGMGSGANVLTF
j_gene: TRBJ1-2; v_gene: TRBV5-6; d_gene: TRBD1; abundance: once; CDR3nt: TGTGCCAGCAGCCGTGACAGGGGGTCCCTCCGGGGGGTCGACGGCTACACCTTC; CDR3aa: CASSRDRGSLRGVDGYTF
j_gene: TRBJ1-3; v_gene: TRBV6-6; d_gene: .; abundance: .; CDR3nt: TGTGCCAGCAGCTACCCGGTCTTCTCTGGAAACACCATATATTTT; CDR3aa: CASSYPVFSGNTIYF
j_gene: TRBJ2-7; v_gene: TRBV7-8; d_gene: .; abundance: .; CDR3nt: TGTGCCAGCAGCCGCGGGACAGCCTACGAGCAGTACTTC; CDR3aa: CASSRGTAYEQYF
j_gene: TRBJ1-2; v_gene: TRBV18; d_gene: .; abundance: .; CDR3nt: TGTGCCAGCTCACCGAGGGGCGGGGGCATTGGCTACACCTTC; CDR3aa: CASSPRGGGIGYTF
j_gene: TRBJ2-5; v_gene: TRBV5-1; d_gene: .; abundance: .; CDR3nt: TGCGCCAGCAGCTTGGTCGGGACTTTACAAGAGACCCAGTACTTC; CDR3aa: CASSLVGTLQETQYF
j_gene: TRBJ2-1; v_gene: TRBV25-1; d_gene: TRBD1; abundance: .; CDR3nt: TGTGCCAGCGCAAGCCAGGGACAGAAGAGCAATGAGCAGTTCTTC; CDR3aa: CASASQGQKSNEQFF
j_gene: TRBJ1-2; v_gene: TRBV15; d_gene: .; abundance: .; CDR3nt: TGTGCCACCAGCATGGGTACAGGAGAATCTAACTATGGCTACACCTTC; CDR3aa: CATSMGTGESNYGYTF
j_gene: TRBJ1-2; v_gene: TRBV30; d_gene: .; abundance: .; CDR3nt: TGTGCCTGGAACCCGGCTAACTATGGCTACACCTTC; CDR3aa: CAWNPANYGYTF
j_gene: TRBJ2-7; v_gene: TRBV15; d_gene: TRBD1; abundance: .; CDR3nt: TGTGCCACCAGCAGAAGGGACAGTCCATTCGGCGAGCAGTACTTC; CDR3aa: CATSRRDSPFGEQYF
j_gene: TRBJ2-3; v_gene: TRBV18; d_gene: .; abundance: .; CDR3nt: TGTGCCAGCTCACCTGAAGCCCTAGATACGCAGTATTTT; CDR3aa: CASSPEALDTQYF